This T cell receptor beta chain was documented in a study of blood T cell repertoires in COVID-19. Germline V CDR1 and CDR2: SGHRS, YFSETQ. Losses at the gene ends were 2 bases for V and 0 bases for J; bases not matched to a gene: 2. The CDR3 is made up of 15 amino acids. How the authors handled the data: Scientists estimated how many nucleated cells there were by amplifying reference gene primers. Sequenced by immunoSEQ multiplex PCR; TCRdb stores in-frame clones only, minus some. V, J and clone size were drawn from that table, and D and trimming were deduced from the DNA. The sample has 42,000 or so clones, around 76% seen once.

The sequenced sample consisted of peripheral blood. The chain employs TRBV5-1 and TRBJ2-3; TRBD2 aligns across 8 bases. The receptor comes from a man aged 80 or over with acute or convalescent COVID-19. The chain's CDR3 is CASSFSGTSTDTQYF. The DNA of the CDR3 is TGCGCCAGCAGCTTTAGCGGGACTAGCACAGATACGCAGTATTTT.